Each of the 19 T cell receptor beta chains below was sequenced from the same sample in a study of blood T cell repertoires in COVID-19. Method: immunoSEQ multiplex PCR; TCRdb's copy keeps in-frame clones and lacks some. The data contain tens of thousands of clones, around 87% of them singletons. Sequencing was carried out using peripheral blood. Receptors originate from a human donor with acute or convalescent COVID-19. The donor label of this sample is uncertain.

This clone was found a few times. The chain couples TRBV5-1 to TRBJ2-3; 7 bases match TRBD2. CDR3 length: 14 amino acids. V was clipped by 4 bases and J by 2 bases; unmatched bases: 4. Germline V gene sequence: CDR1 SGHRS, CDR2 YFSETQ. DNA of the CDR3: TGCGCCAGCAGCCCCAGGGACTACACAGATACGCAGTATTTT. Amino acids: CASSPRDYTDTQYF. The full variable domain, in which reference TRBV5-1 and TRBJ2-3 provide the parts outside the CDR3, is KAGVTQTPRYLIKTRGQQVTLSCSPISGHRSVSWYQQTPGQGLQFLFEYFSETQRNKGNFPGRFSGRQFSNSRSEMNVSTLELGDSALYLCASSPRDYTDTQYFGPGTRLTVL.

This clone was counted only a few times. CDR3 sequence: CASSLVGVSNQPQHF. The CDR3 region has the DNA TGTGCCAGCAGCTTAGTCGGGGTGAGCAATCAGCCCCAGCATTTT. The chain joins TRBV7-2 to TRBJ1-5, with D unresolved. This CDR3 contains 15 residues. V lost 1 base and J 1 base, leaving 8 bases between the germline ends. The germline V gene has CDR1 SGHTA and CDR2 FQGNSA. The full variable domain, completed using reference TRBV7-2 and TRBJ1-5, is GAGVSQSPSNKVTEKGKDVELRCDPISGHTALYWYRQSLGQGLEFLIYFQGNSAPDKSGLPSDRFSAERTGGSVSTLTIQRTQQEDSAVYLCASSLVGVSNQPQHFGDGTRLSIL.

The V and J genes are TRBV6-6 and TRBJ2-7, with a possible D match to TRBD2 (5 bases). Trimming left V 8 bases short and J 3 bases short, with 14 bases between. From germline, CDR1 is MNHNY and CDR2 SVGAGI (reference sequence). The CDR3 extends over 13 amino acids. The CDR3 DNA reads as TGTGCCAGCCGAAGCGGCGGTATCTACGAGCAGTACTTC. Amino acids: CASRSGGIYEQYF.

The chain combines TRBV2 with TRBJ1-1; possible D gene TRBD1, 5 bases. The CDR3 runs to 16 residues. Germline loops: CDR1 SNHLY, CDR2 FYNNEI. Trimming shortened V by 5 bases and J by 4 bases, and 20 bases separated the two germline ends. This CDR3 reads CASSRQTVATFTEAFF. The CDR3 DNA reads as TGTGCCAGCAGTAGACAGACAGTCGCCACCTTCACTGAAGCTTTCTTT. Combining the CDR3 with reference TRBV2 and TRBJ1-1 gives the whole variable domain EPEVTQTPSHQVTQMGQEVILRCVPISNHLYFYWYRQILGQKVEFLVSFYNNEISEKSEIFDDQFSVERPDGSNFTLKIRSTKLEDSAMYFCASSRQTVATFTEAFFGQGTRLTVV.

The chain carries TRBV27 and TRBJ2-5, with 7 bases matching TRBD2. V shed 4 bases, J shed 4 bases, and the junction held 6 bases outside the gene matches. The CDR3 loop spans 14 amino acids. CDR1 is MNHEY, CDR2 SMNVEV, per germline (reference sequence). CDR3 sequence reads: CASSYRGEGETQYF. The DNA for the CDR3 is TGTGCCAGCAGTTATCGAGGGGAGGGAGAGACCCAGTACTTC.

The chain employs TRBV7-8 and TRBJ2-2; 11 bases map to TRBD1. Trimming removed 1 base from V and 0 bases from J; junction bases left unmatched: 4. The CDR3 sequence is 18 residues long. Germline CDR1 is SGHVS and CDR2 is FQNEAQ. In DNA form, the CDR3 reads TGTGCCAGCAGCTTAGTGACGGGACAGGGGGCGAACACCGGGGAGCTGTTTTTT. It specifies CASSLVTGQGANTGELFF.

The chain links TRBV6-2 or TRBV6-3 to TRBJ1-5, with 7 nucleotides matching TRBD1. CDR3 length: 14 residues. Germline V gene lookup returns CDR1 MNHEY and CDR2 SVGEGT. V shed 6 bases and J 4 bases; nucleotides not matched to a gene: 6. The CDR3 sequence: CASSNSGGNQPQHF. The CDR3 DNA sequence: TGTGCCAGCAGCAATTCAGGGGGAAATCAGCCCCAGCATTTT.

This clone was detected a few times. The chain has TRBV4-1 and TRBJ1-3; TRBD1 matches at 9 bases. This CDR3 has 17 amino acids. CDR1 MGHRA and CDR2 YSYEKL come from the germline V gene. After removal of 0 bases from V and 4 bases from J, the junction contained 7 bases not matched to a gene. CDR3 sequence (DNA): TGCGCCAGCAGCCAAGATACAGGGGGCGCCCCGGGAAACACCATATATTTT. Translating gives CASSQDTGGAPGNTIYF.

This rearrangement joins TRBV7-9 to TRBJ2-5, with TRBD2 matching 7 bases. The CDR3 sequence is 17 residues long. In germline, CDR1 is SEHNR, CDR2 FQNEAQ (reference sequence). Losses at the gene ends were 1 base for V and 0 bases for J; bases not matched to a gene: 8. CDR3 sequence: CASSLGAAGEYQETQYF. CDR3 coding DNA: TGTGCCAGCAGCTTAGGGGCTGCGGGGGAGTACCAAGAGACCCAGTACTTC. Looking up the rest from reference TRBV7-9 and TRBJ2-5 gives the full variable domain: DTGVSQNPRHKITKRGQNVTFRCDPISEHNRLYWYRQTLGQGPEFLTYFQNEAQLEKSRLLSDRFSAERPKGSFSTLEIQRTEQGDSAMYLCASSLGAAGEYQETQYFGPGTRLLVL.

This clone came up once. The V call is TRBV3-1 (or the pseudogene TRBV3-2), the J call TRBJ1-2; no clear D gene. V was cut by 0 bases and J by 6 bases, with 8 bases left in between. The germline gives CDR1 LGHDT, CDR2 YNNKEL (reference sequence). The CDR3 has 13 amino acids. CDR3 bases: TGTGCCAGCAGCCAAGAGCTGAGAGATGGCTACACCTTC. It translates to CASSQELRDGYTF.

The rearrangement joins TRBV28 to TRBJ1-3; tentative D call: TRBD1 (6 bases). Trimming took off 5 bases at V and 0 bases at J, with 14 bases between the two ends. In germline, CDR1 is MDHEN, CDR2 SYDVKM. CDR3 size: 16 residues. In nucleotides, the CDR3 is TGTGCCAGCAGTCCCGGGACACTGATCTCTGGAAACACCATATATTTT. The encoded protein is CASSPGTLISGNTIYF.

V is TRBV7-3 and J is TRBJ1-5; D is undetermined. Germline V gives CDR1 SGHTA, CDR2 FQGTGA. V lost 0 bases to trimming and J lost 5 bases, with 5 bases between them. The CDR3 runs to 13 residues. The CDR3 sequence: CASSLTSDQPQHF. DNA of the CDR3: TGTGCCAGCAGCTTAACGTCAGATCAGCCCCAGCATTTT.

The rearrangement links TRBV13 to TRBJ1-5, with a tentative D call TRBD1 (6 bases). This CDR3 comprises 16 residues. In germline, CDR1 is PRHDT, CDR2 FYEKMQ (reference sequence). The V and J ends lost 0 bases and 2 bases respectively, with 11 bases between them. The CDR3 spells CASSLGQGGGNQPQHF. DNA for the CDR3: TGTGCCAGCAGCTTAGGACAGGGAGGGGGCAATCAGCCCCAGCATTTT.

The count of this clone is one. The gene calls are TRBV28 and TRBJ1-2; 8 bases match TRBD1. Germline CDR1 and CDR2: MDHEN and SYDVKM. The CDR3 is 15 residues long. V was clipped by 1 base and J by 4 bases; unmatched bases: 5. The CDR3 bases are TGTGCCAGCAGTTTATTCGGGACAGGCCGCTATGGCTACACCTTC. Protein sequence: CASSLFGTGRYGYTF.

This clone was detected once. V gene TRBV18 combines with J gene TRBJ2-2; D is perhaps TRBD2 (7 bases). The CDR3 consists of 16 residues. Germline CDR1 is KGHSH and CDR2 is LQKENI. Trimming shortened V by 2 bases and J by 5 bases, and 15 bases separated the two germline ends. For the CDR3, the DNA is TGTGCCAGCTCACCAAACGGGGGGCCGAGGACCGGGGAGCTGTTTTTT. It encodes CASSPNGGPRTGELFF.

The rearrangement links TRBV5-1 to TRBJ2-5; 13 bases are shared with TRBD2. The CDR3 has 18 residues. V shed 5 bases, J shed 12 bases, and the junction held 22 bases outside the gene matches. Per the germline V gene, CDR1 is SGHRS and CDR2 is YFSETQ. The chain's CDR3 is CASRRSTNRETSGGPEYF. The CDR3 DNA is TGCGCCAGCAGACGCTCAACTAACAGGGAGACTAGCGGGGGGCCGGAGTACTTC.

V and J are TRBV4-1 and TRBJ2-2; 7 bases are shared with TRBD2. The CDR3 runs to 16 residues. Looked up from germline, CDR1 is MGHRA and CDR2 is YSYEKL. Trimming removed 4 bases from V and 1 base from J; junction bases left unmatched: 6. The CDR3 spells CASSRWTGGNTGELFF. For the CDR3, the DNA is TGCGCCAGCAGCCGGTGGACGGGGGGGAACACCGGGGAGCTGTTTTTT.

The chain employs TRBV7-2 and TRBJ2-7; D is perhaps TRBD1 (5 bases). The V end lost 5 bases, the J end lost 2 bases, and 16 bases lay between the germline ends. CDR3 length: 15 residues. Germline V CDR1 and CDR2: SGHTA, FQGNSA. CDR3 region: CASSLLTVFPYEQYF. The DNA of the CDR3 is TGTGCCAGCAGCCTCTTGACAGTATTCCCCTACGAGCAGTACTTC.

V gene TRBV7-3 combines with J gene TRBJ2-2, with D maybe TRBD2 (6 bases). The CDR3 runs to 16 residues. Germline V lookup: CDR1 SGHTA, CDR2 FQGTGA. V was trimmed by 0 bases and J by 2 bases, leaving 10 bases between them. CDR3 loop: CASSLTSGTNTGELFF. In DNA, the CDR3 is TGTGCCAGCAGCTTAACGTCAGGGACTAACACCGGGGAGCTGTTTTTT.